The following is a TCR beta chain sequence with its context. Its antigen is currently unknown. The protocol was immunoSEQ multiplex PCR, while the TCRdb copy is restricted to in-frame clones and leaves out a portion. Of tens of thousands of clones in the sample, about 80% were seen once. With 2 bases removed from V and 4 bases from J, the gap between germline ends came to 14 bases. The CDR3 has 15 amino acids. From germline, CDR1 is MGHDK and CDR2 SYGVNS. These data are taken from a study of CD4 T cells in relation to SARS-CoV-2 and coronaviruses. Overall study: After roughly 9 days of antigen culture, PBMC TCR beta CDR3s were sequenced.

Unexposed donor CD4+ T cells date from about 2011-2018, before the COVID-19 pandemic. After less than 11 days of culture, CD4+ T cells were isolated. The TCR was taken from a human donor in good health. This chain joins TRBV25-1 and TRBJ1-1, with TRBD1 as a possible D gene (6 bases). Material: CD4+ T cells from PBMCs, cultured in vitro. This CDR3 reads CASSEQGFTLTEAFF. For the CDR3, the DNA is TGTGCCAGCAGTGAACAGGGGTTTACTCTCACTGAAGCTTTCTTT. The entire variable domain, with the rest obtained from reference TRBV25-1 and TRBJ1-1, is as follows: EADIYQTPRYLVIGTGKKITLECSQTMGHDKMYWYQQDPGMELHLIHYSYGVNSTEKGDLSSESTVSRIRTEHFPLTLESARPSHTSQYLCASSEQGFTLTEAFFGQGTRLTVV.